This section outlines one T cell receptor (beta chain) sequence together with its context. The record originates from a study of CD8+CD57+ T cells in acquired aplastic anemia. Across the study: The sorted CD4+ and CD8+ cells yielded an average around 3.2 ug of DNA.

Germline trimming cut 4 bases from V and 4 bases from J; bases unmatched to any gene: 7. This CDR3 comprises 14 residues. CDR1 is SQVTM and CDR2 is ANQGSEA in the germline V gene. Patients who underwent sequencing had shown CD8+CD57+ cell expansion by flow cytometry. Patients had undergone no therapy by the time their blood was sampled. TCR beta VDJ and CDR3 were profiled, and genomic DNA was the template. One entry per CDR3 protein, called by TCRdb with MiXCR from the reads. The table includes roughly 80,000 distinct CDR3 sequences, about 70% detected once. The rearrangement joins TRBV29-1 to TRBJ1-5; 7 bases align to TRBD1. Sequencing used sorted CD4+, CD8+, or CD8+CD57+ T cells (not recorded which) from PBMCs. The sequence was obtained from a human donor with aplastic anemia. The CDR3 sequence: CSVVTGLVNQPQHF. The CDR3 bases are TGCAGCGTTGTGACAGGGCTGGTGAATCAGCCCCAGCATTTT.